A selection of T cell receptor beta chains follows, all from one sample in a study of cytomegalovirus exposure and HLA in healthy donors. Here immunoSEQ multiplex PCR was the method, and the copy in TCRdb shows in-frame clones only, minus some. The sample includes 150,000 to 200,000 clones, roughly four fifths of them seen just once. The sequenced material came from PBMCs. Source of these receptors: a woman under 30 in good health and CMV-seronegative. CDR3s include the opening cysteine and the closing phenylalanine or tryptophan. D genes are given only for firm matches. Some rows have no size entry. The others give once, few or many, or a class for an expanded clone.

cdr3_aa	cdr3_nt	j_call	clone_size	d_call	v_call
CASSRVTSGPTAYEQYF	TGCGCCAGCAGCCGGGTGACTAGCGGCCCCACCGCCTACGAGCAGTACTTC	TRBJ2-7	few	TRBD2	TRBV5-1
CASSFLGQGGHGYTF	TGTGCCAGCAGTTTTCTCGGACAGGGTGGGCATGGCTACACCTTC	TRBJ1-2	NA	TRBD1	TRBV28
CASSSGTTDTQYF	TGTGCCAGCAGTTCGGGGACAACAGATACGCAGTATTTT	TRBJ2-3	NA	NA	TRBV28
CASSSGLAGEAQYF	TGCGCCAGCAGCTCGGGACTAGCGGGGGAGGCCCAGTACTTC	TRBJ2-5	NA	TRBD2	TRBV5-1
CASSLGLAGRSYEQYF	TGCGCCAGCAGCTTGGGGTTAGCGGGACGCTCCTACGAGCAGTACTTC	TRBJ2-7	NA	TRBD2	TRBV5-1
CASSLTLSVSSYEQYF	TGTGCCAGCAGCCTCACTCTTAGCGTGAGCTCCTACGAGCAGTACTTC	TRBJ2-7	NA	NA	TRBV14
CASRSLTGVYEQYF	TGTGCCAGCAGATCCCTGACGGGAGTCTACGAGCAGTACTTC	TRBJ2-7	NA	NA	TRBV28
CASSPGGESIQYF	TGTGCCAGCTCACCGGGGGGGGAGTCCATTCAGTACTTC	TRBJ2-4	NA	TRBD2	TRBV18
CASRSRTGSEDGYTF	TGTGCCAGCAGGTCTCGCACAGGGTCAGAGGATGGCTACACCTTC	TRBJ1-2	few	NA	TRBV11-2
CASSPGGSSNQPQHF	TGTGCCAGCAGCCCAGGGGGTTCTAGCAATCAGCCCCAGCATTTT	TRBJ1-5	NA	TRBD1	TRBV4-2
CASSLGGFREKLFF	TGTGCCAGCAGTTTAGGGGGGTTCCGTGAAAAACTGTTTTTT	TRBJ1-4	NA	NA	TRBV28
CASSPGQGDYGYTF	TGTGCCAGCTCACCGGGACAGGGGGACTATGGCTACACCTTC	TRBJ1-2	NA	TRBD1	TRBV18
CATSKDRSYEQYF	TGTGCCACCAGCAAGGACAGATCCTACGAGCAGTACTTC	TRBJ2-7	NA	NA	TRBV15
CASSLVGQERAFF	TGTGCCAGCAGCTTAGTTGGCCAGGAAAGAGCTTTCTTT	TRBJ1-1	NA	NA	TRBV13
CASSLDRGNTGELFF	TGCGCCAGCAGCTTGGATCGGGGGAACACCGGGGAGCTGTTTTTT	TRBJ2-2	NA	NA	TRBV5-1
CASSLSAGEDTQYF	TGTGCCAGCAGCTTGTCGGCGGGAGAAGATACGCAGTATTTT	TRBJ2-3	NA	TRBD2	TRBV5-6
CASSLSGRAQETQYF	TGTGCCAGCAGCTTGAGTGGCAGGGCCCAAGAGACCCAGTACTTC	TRBJ2-5	NA	NA	TRBV5-6
CASSVGQYGQGATNEKLFF	TGTGCCAGCAGCGTAGGTCAGTACGGACAGGGCGCAACTAATGAAAAACTGTTTTTT	TRBJ1-4	NA	TRBD1	TRBV9
CASRAAGSYEQYF	TGCGCCAGCAGGGCAGCGGGCTCCTACGAGCAGTACTTC	TRBJ2-7	NA	NA	TRBV5-1
CATSGPGPLAIDSYNEQFF	TGTGCCACCAGCGGACCAGGACCCCTAGCGATTGACTCCTACAATGAGCAGTTCTTC	TRBJ2-1	NA	NA	TRBV15
CASSQLGNTIYF	TGCGCCAGCAGCCAACTAGGAAACACCATATATTTT	TRBJ1-3	NA	NA	TRBV4-1
CASSLDHRLYEAFF	TGTGCCAGCAGCTTAGATCACCGACTCTATGAAGCTTTCTTT	TRBJ1-1	NA	NA	TRBV7-8